This T cell receptor (beta chain) was identified in a study of blood T cell repertoires in COVID-19. This CDR3 comprises 14 residues. Trimming removed 4 bases at V and 1 base at J, with 7 bases between. CDR1 is SGHAT, CDR2 FQNNGV, per germline. Repertoires were generated with immunoSEQ multiplex PCR, while TCRdb's copy carries only in-frame clones and drops some. The profile shows fewer than 300,000 clones, 80% to 85% of them singletons. Sequenced sample: peripheral blood. The chain is built from TRBV11-2 and TRBJ2-2; TRBD2 is a possible D gene (6 bases). The TCR comes from a woman aged 60-70 years with active or convalescent COVID-19. The CDR3 sequence: CASSSRGNTGELFF. For the CDR3, the DNA is TGTGCCAGCAGCTCGCGGGGGAACACCGGGGAGCTGTTTTTT. Using reference TRBV11-2 and TRBJ2-2 for the parts outside the CDR3, the full variable domain is EAGVAQSPRYKIIEKRQSVAFWCNPISGHATLYWYQQILGQGPKLLIQFQNNGVVDDSQLPKDRFSAERLKGVDSTLKIQPAKLEDSAVYLCASSSRGNTGELFFGEGSRLTVL.